These 13 T cell receptor beta chains came from one sample sequenced in a study of tumor-infiltrating lymphocytes in primary liver carcinoma. Synthesis of TCR beta cDNA was carried out from approximately 500 ng total RNA with a constant-region primer. Slightly modified ARM-PCR served as the procedure for the TCR beta libraries. These libraries came from three rounds of nested multiplex PCR. TRBV1-TRBV30 forward primers paired with a C-beta reverse primer were used in the first two PCR rounds, which ran approximately 10 cycles each. A single record per CDR3 protein comes from TCRdb applying MiXCR to the multiplex PCR reads. The sample lists 20,000 to 25,000 distinct CDR3 sequences; roughly 79% were seen once. Co-extraction of RNA and DNA was performed on about 19-31 mg of unsorted bulk tissue. Sequencing was done on a sample of liver tumor tissue from sampling region 1. Subset defined: tumor region T1, superior pole. These receptors were taken from a woman aged 25 to 39 with primary liver carcinoma and hepatitis B virus infection.

A word on this clonotype: This likely comes from a read error, as the CDR3 has no conserved phenylalanine or tryptophan at its end. CDR3 region: CSTSGAIGTVTQYL. The CDR3 nucleotides are TGTTCCACCAGTGGTGCTATCGGGACGGTGACGCAGTATTTA. V is TRBV24-1 and J is TRBJ2-3, with D perhaps being TRBD1 or TRBD2 (5 bases each). The germline V gene encodes CDR1 KGHDR and CDR2 SFDVKD. The CDR3 is 14 amino acids.

Remarks on this clonotype: At one boundary the junction diverges from the germline segment, which might be a read error. J is TRBJ1-5 and V is TRBV5-1; possibly TRBD1 for D (5 bases). CDR1 and CDR2 (germline): SGHRS, YFSETQ. The CDR3 sequence is 13 residues long. As DNA, the CDR3 is TGCGCCAGCAGCTTGATGGGGGATCAGCCCCAATATTTT. This codes for CASSLMGDQPQYF.

As concerns this clonotype: A much larger clone differs from this one at a single base, so this may be a read error. The chain has TRBV12-3 or TRBV12-4 and TRBJ2-3, with unresolved D. Deletions cut 1 base from V and 2 bases from J, with 4 bases between. The CDR3 is made up of 13 amino acids. The CDR3 loop reads CASSLEVTDTQYF. The CDR3 bases are TGTGCCAGCAGTTTAGAAGTCACAGATACGCAGTATTTT.

Points on this clonotype: At one end, the junction sequence differs from germline, possibly due to a read error. The rearrangement uses TRBV25-1 and TRBJ2-1; D gene unclear. The CDR3 length is 10 residues. Germline V gene data show CDR1 as MGHDK and CDR2 as SYGVNS. DNA of the CDR3: TGCGCCAGCAGGCATTTTGAGCACTTCTTC. This encodes CASRHFEHFF.

As regards this clonotype: The junction shows a germline mismatch at one end, possibly a read error. V usage is TRBV10-3 and J usage is TRBJ2-1; no reliable D call. Germline CDR1 reads ENHRY; CDR2 reads SYGVKD. The CDR3 contains 14 residues. The CDR3 DNA reads as TGTGTCATCAGCCTCACGGCGACCCGGGATGAGCAGTTCTTC. The encoded protein is CVISLTATRDEQFF.

This clonotype appeared many times. J is TRBJ1-2 and V is TRBV6-1, with 10 nucleotides matching TRBD1. Unmatched junction bases numbered 3, after V lost 0 bases and J lost 8 bases. From germline, CDR1 is MNHNS and CDR2 SASEGT. The CDR3 totals 14 residues. The CDR3 protein is CASSEARDRGGYTF. The DNA for the CDR3 is TGTGCCAGCAGTGAAGCTAGGGACAGGGGAGGCTACACCTTC.

V and J are TRBV11-2 and TRBJ1-6; perhaps TRBD1 as D (6 bases). The CDR3 totals 14 residues. Germline-derived CDR1 and CDR2 are SGHAT and FQNNGV. V was pared by 9 bases and J by 9 bases, with 18 bases between. The CDR3 sequence is CASGKGTRGSPLHF. The CDR3 DNA follows: TGTGCCAGTGGGAAAGGGACAAGGGGTTCACCCCTCCACTTT.

Concerning this clonotype: The CDR3 does not close with the conserved phenylalanine or tryptophan, likely indicating a read error. The V gene is TRBV5-1, the J gene TRBJ2-3; weak D call: TRBD2 (6 bases). The CDR3 totals 17 residues. CDR1 SGHRS and CDR2 YFSETQ come from the germline V gene. Here the CDR3 reads CARSWSLGGADTDTQYL. Here the CDR3 DNA reads TGCGCCAGGAGCTGGAGTTTGGGGGGAGCCGACACAGATACGCAGTATCTT.

As regards this clonotype: Being one base from a much bigger clone, this may be a read error. J is TRBJ1-6 and V is TRBV11-2, with TRBD1 matching 10 bases. This CDR3 region has 15 residues. The germline CDR1 and CDR2 sequences are SGHAT and FQNNGV. The CDR3 loop is CASSSMTGGYSPFHF. CDR3 bases: TGTGCCAGCAGCTCGATGACAGGGGGCTATTCACCCTTCCACTTT.

A note on this clonotype: Relative to the germline gene, one junction end is altered; a read error may explain this. The chain is built from TRBV10-3 and TRBJ1-4, with D possibly TRBD1 on 6 matching bases. The CDR3 length is 14 residues. Per germline, CDR1 ENHRY and CDR2 SYGVKD. CDR3 sequence: CTIRERGINEKLFF. The CDR3 DNA follows: TGTACCATCAGGGAGAGGGGGATTAATGAAAAACTGTTTTTT.

With respect to this clonotype: One junction end disagrees with the germline gene, perhaps due to a read error. The genes are TRBV11-2 and TRBJ2-7; D is unclear. Germline loops: CDR1 SGHAT, CDR2 FQNNGV. CDR3 length: 13 residues. The CDR3 coding sequence is TGTGCCAGCAGCTTAGATTGGACCTACGAGCAATACTTC. This translates into CASSLDWTYEQYF.

As to this clonotype: As the CDR3 is not closed by the conserved phenylalanine or tryptophan, this likely results from a read error. The DNA is left out, because the CDR3 cannot be placed on it with certainty; the CDR3 is given as TCRdb lists it. The chain couples TRBV30 to TRBJ1-1; the D call TRBD1 from the table was never checked on the DNA. CDR1 and CDR2 from the germline V gene are GTSNPN and SVGIG (reference sequence). The length of the CDR3 is 13 amino acids, counting both ends. The CDR3 protein is CAWNSQGGPESFL.

This clonotype was detected a few times. This could be a read error, since a much larger clone is one nucleotide away. The chain recombines TRBV28 with TRBJ2-3, with 7 bases lining up with TRBD1. Germline V gene data show CDR1 as MDHEN and CDR2 as SYDVKM. The CDR3 sequence is 14 residues long. The CDR3 spells CACSWTGFTDTQYF. As DNA, the CDR3 is TGTGCCTGCAGTTGGACAGGATTCACAGATACGCAGTATTTT.